The clone carrying this TCR beta chain was detected many times. Its antigen is currently unknown. This sample is part of a study of T cells in Graves' hyperthyroidism and ophthalmopathy. Amplified regions were TCR beta CDR3 sequences from RNA transcripts. A set of HTBI primers served as the primers for a first-round RT-PCR of the TCR CDR3. Each CDR3 protein is one row after TCRdb ran MiXCR on the multiplex PCR reads. The sample includes hundreds of thousands of distinct CDR3 sequences, more than 15% of them seen just once. Patients affected by ophthalmopathy presented a Clinical Activity Score of at least 3, a NOSPECS grade of at least 4, and disease duration below 3 months. Whole-study findings and limits: Among thyroid clonotypes expanded above 0.001, most also appeared in blood.

The receptor's source is a woman between 35 and 50 years old with Graves' ophthalmopathy. Specimen: blood.

CDR3 sequence: CASSYSGQRTVGAHEQYF. CDR3 nucleotide sequence: TGTGCCAGCAGTTACTCAGGGCAGCGGACGGTGGGTGCCCACGAGCAGTACTTC. The chain joins TRBV6-6 to TRBJ2-7; possible D gene TRBD2, 5 bases. V lost 0 bases to trimming and J lost 5 bases, with 23 bases between them. The CDR3 has 18 amino acids. Germline values: CDR1 MNHNY, CDR2 SVGAGI (reference sequence).